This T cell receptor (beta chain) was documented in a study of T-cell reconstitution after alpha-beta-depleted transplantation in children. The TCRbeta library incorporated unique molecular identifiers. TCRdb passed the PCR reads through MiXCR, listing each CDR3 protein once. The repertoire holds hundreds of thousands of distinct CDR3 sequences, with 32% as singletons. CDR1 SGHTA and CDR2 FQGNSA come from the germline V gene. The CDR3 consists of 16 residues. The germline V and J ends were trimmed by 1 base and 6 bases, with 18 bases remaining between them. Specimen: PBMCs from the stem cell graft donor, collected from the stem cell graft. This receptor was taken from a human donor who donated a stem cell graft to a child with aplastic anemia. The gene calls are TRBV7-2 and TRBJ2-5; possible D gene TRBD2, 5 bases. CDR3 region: CASSLEVTTVVQTQYF. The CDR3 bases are TGTGCCAGCAGCTTAGAGGTGACTACCGTCGTACAGACCCAGTACTTC.